One and the same sample provided the 5 T cell receptor beta chains below, sequenced in a study of CD8 T cells in ankylosing spondylitis. Study results and caveats: Seemingly distinctive of ankylosing spondylitis blood was a TCR beta motif formed by eight highly homologous variants.

TCRdb redid the calling of the 5' RACE reads with MiXCR, one entry per CDR3 protein. Of around 440,000 distinct CDR3 sequences in the sample, 17% were seen once. The antigens these receptors bind are not known. The material sequenced was blood, either unsorted or a sorted T cell fraction (not recorded which). The source of these receptors is a male donor with ankylosing spondylitis.

The chain couples TRBV30 to TRBJ2-1; D is unclear. V lost 0 bases and J lost 5, with 8 bases in between. The CDR3 runs to 13 residues. CDR1 is GTSNPN and CDR2 is SVGIG in the germline V gene (reference sequence). In DNA form, the CDR3 reads TGTGCCTGGAGTGTAGGTTCCGACAATGAGCAGTTCTTC. Translating gives CAWSVGSDNEQFF.

This clonotype showed up just a few times. CDR3 region: CASSVGDIPFFYEQYF. The CDR3 DNA sequence: TGTGCCAGCAGCGTAGGGGACATCCCCTTCTTCTACGAGCAGTACTTC. The V call is TRBV9, the J call TRBJ2-7; D may be TRBD1 (6 bases). This CDR3 has 16 residues. V lost 0 bases to trimming and J lost 3 bases, with 16 bases between them. The V gene's germline CDR1 is SGDLS and CDR2 YYNGEE.

V and J are TRBV2 and TRBJ2-1; 14 positions agree with TRBD2. With V trimmed by 10 bases and J by 9 bases, 14 bases remained unmatched. This CDR3 contains 16 residues. CDR1 SNHLY and CDR2 FYNNEI come from the germline V gene. CDR3 bases: TGTGCCAACGCGCCAGGACTAGCGGGAGGTGTCATTGAGCAGTTCTTC. Translated, it gives CANAPGLAGGVIEQFF.

This chain connects TRBV7-2 to TRBJ2-5; 9 bases line up with TRBD1. Trimming removed 5 bases from V and 9 bases from J; junction bases left unmatched: 7. This CDR3 region has 13 residues. Germline-derived CDR1 and CDR2 are SGHTA and FQGNSA. CDR3 nucleotides: TGTGCCAGCAGCCCACAGGGGGCCCTAGCCCAGTACTTC. Residues: CASSPQGALAQYF.

In its sample, this clonotype was seen many times. CDR3 coding DNA: TGTGCCATGAGAGGGGACAGCGATTCGAACGAGCAGTACTTC. Translation: CAMRGDSDSNEQYF. The V gene is TRBV10-3, the J gene TRBJ2-7; 7 bases fit TRBD1. Trimming at V came to 9 bases and at J to 5 bases, leaving 13 bases not matched to a gene. The CDR3 sequence is 14 residues long. Looked up from germline, CDR1 is ENHRY and CDR2 is SYGVKD.